This TCR beta chain was documented in a study of blood T cells in healthy people across ages. CDR3 length: 17 residues. The J segment lost 1 base and the V segment lost 1 base, leaving 8 bases of the junction unmatched. Germline V gene data show CDR1 as LNHNV and CDR2 as YYDKDF (reference sequence). A second PCR of 7 to 11 cycles used a sample-barcoded 5' primer and a J-beta primer mix. Each CDR3 protein is one row after TCRdb ran MiXCR on the 5' RACE reads. The sample includes 600,000 or so distinct CDR3 sequences, roughly 48% seen only once; the top ten take about 26%. The TCR originated in a man at least 80 years old in good health. J is TRBJ2-3 and V is TRBV15; 7 bases align to TRBD2. Sequencing used blood. Written as DNA, the CDR3 is TGTGCCACCAGCAGAGTGGTACGGGGGGTGGGCACAGATACGCAGTATTTT. The encoded protein is CATSRVVRGVGTDTQYF.